Listed below are T cell receptor beta chains from one sample, sequenced in a study of beta chain features in type 1 diabetes. Generated by immunoSEQ multiplex PCR, the TCRdb table keeps only in-frame clones and is missing some. The sample lists a few hundred thousand clones; approximately 10% were seen once. Input material: naive CD4+ T cells from blood. The receptors shown here come from a woman in her 30s in good health. Both conserved end residues are part of each CDR3. D genes are given only for firm matches. The size field is filled for only some rows; it gives once, few, many or a size class.

J gene: TRBJ2-7
D gene: NA
V gene: TRBV28
clone size: few
CDR3 protein: CASSFSRSGGYEQYF
CDR3 DNA: TGTGCCAGCAGTTTCTCTCGTAGCGGCGGCTACGAGCAGTACTTC

J gene: TRBJ1-5
D gene: NA
V gene: TRBV6-5
clone size: NA
CDR3 protein: CASRPYRGIQPQHF
CDR3 DNA: TGTGCCAGCAGGCCATATCGGGGGATTCAGCCCCAGCATTTT

J gene: TRBJ2-1
D gene: NA
V gene: TRBV18
clone size: few
CDR3 protein: CASSPVGSRSNEQFF
CDR3 DNA: TGTGCCAGCTCACCGGTCGGGTCACGCTCCAATGAGCAGTTCTTC

J gene: TRBJ2-3
D gene: TRBD1
V gene: TRBV15
clone size: NA
CDR3 protein: CATSSYTGGSTDTQYF
CDR3 DNA: TGTGCCACCAGCAGCTACACAGGGGGGAGCACAGATACGCAGTATTTT

J gene: TRBJ1-1
D gene: NA
V gene: TRBV4-3
clone size: few
CDR3 protein: CASSQWSAAGANTEAFF
CDR3 DNA: TGCGCCAGCAGCCAATGGTCGGCAGCCGGAGCAAACACTGAAGCTTTCTTT

J gene: TRBJ2-3
D gene: TRBD2
V gene: TRBV28
clone size: NA
CDR3 protein: CASNSPSGQGLAGVTDTQYF
CDR3 DNA: TGTGCCAGCAATAGCCCTTCGGGACAGGGACTAGCGGGAGTCACAGATACGCAGTATTTT

J gene: TRBJ2-3
D gene: TRBD1
V gene: TRBV29-1
clone size: NA
CDR3 protein: CSGTGTGGPDTQYF
CDR3 DNA: TGCAGCGGTACCGGGACAGGGGGCCCAGATACGCAGTATTTT

J gene: TRBJ2-1
D gene: NA
V gene: TRBV2
clone size: NA
CDR3 protein: CASSEGRRRFF
CDR3 DNA: TGTGCCAGCAGTGAAGGGAGACGGCGGTTCTTC

J gene: TRBJ2-5
D gene: TRBD2
V gene: TRBV9
clone size: NA
CDR3 protein: CASSARLAEETQYF
CDR3 DNA: TGTGCCAGCAGCGCCCGACTAGCGGAAGAGACCCAGTACTTC

J gene: TRBJ2-2
D gene: TRBD1
V gene: TRBV5-1
clone size: NA
CDR3 protein: CASSLATGGDSGELFF
CDR3 DNA: TGCGCCAGCAGCTTGGCTACAGGGGGCGACTCCGGGGAGCTGTTTTTT

J gene: TRBJ2-1
D gene: NA
V gene: TRBV9
clone size: NA
CDR3 protein: CASSESGTSSNEQFF
CDR3 DNA: TGTGCCAGCAGCGAGTCCGGGACTTCCTCCAATGAGCAGTTCTTC

J gene: TRBJ2-7
D gene: TRBD1
V gene: TRBV4-3
clone size: NA
CDR3 protein: CASSQGAGTGAYEQYF
CDR3 DNA: TGCGCCAGCAGCCAAGGTGCCGGGACAGGCGCCTACGAGCAGTACTTC

J gene: TRBJ2-3
D gene: NA
V gene: TRBV19
clone size: NA
CDR3 protein: CASSSGISRHTQYF
CDR3 DNA: TGTGCCAGTAGCTCAGGGATCTCCAGACATACGCAGTATTTT

J gene: TRBJ2-3
D gene: TRBD2
V gene: TRBV6-5
clone size: few
CDR3 protein: CASSYSGGRTDTQYF
CDR3 DNA: TGTGCCAGCAGTTACTCGGGCGGGAGAACAGATACGCAGTATTTT

J gene: TRBJ2-3
D gene: TRBD1
V gene: TRBV7-2
clone size: few
CDR3 protein: CASGGQGQDTQYF
CDR3 DNA: TGTGCCAGCGGCGGACAGGGGCAAGATACGCAGTATTTT

J gene: TRBJ2-5
D gene: NA
V gene: TRBV18
clone size: NA
CDR3 protein: CASSPSGLAGETQYF
CDR3 DNA: TGTGCCAGCTCACCATCCGGGCTAGCCGGAGAGACCCAGTACTTC

J gene: TRBJ2-7
D gene: NA
V gene: TRBV6-1
clone size: few
CDR3 protein: CASSYSGGSYEQYF
CDR3 DNA: TGTGCCAGCAGTTATAGCGGTGGGAGCTACGAGCAGTACTTC

J gene: TRBJ1-1
D gene: NA
V gene: TRBV29-1
clone size: few
CDR3 protein: CSVKDRNTEAFF
CDR3 DNA: TGCAGCGTAAAGGACAGAAACACTGAAGCTTTCTTT

J gene: TRBJ2-6
D gene: NA
V gene: TRBV6-5
clone size: NA
CDR3 protein: CASRRGSGANVLTF
CDR3 DNA: TGTGCCAGCAGAAGGGGTTCTGGGGCCAACGTCCTGACTTTC

J gene: TRBJ2-7
D gene: TRBD2
V gene: TRBV28
clone size: NA
CDR3 protein: CASSEGLAGASYEQYF
CDR3 DNA: TGTGCCAGCAGTGAGGGACTAGCGGGAGCATCCTACGAGCAGTACTTC

J gene: TRBJ2-4
D gene: TRBD2
V gene: TRBV7-9
clone size: few
CDR3 protein: CASSLSGRQNIQYF
CDR3 DNA: TGTGCCAGCAGCTTAAGCGGGAGACAAAACATTCAGTACTTC

J gene: TRBJ2-7
D gene: TRBD2
V gene: TRBV5-4
clone size: few
CDR3 protein: CASSPGLAGGPYEQYF
CDR3 DNA: TGTGCCAGCAGCCCCGGACTAGCGGGAGGTCCCTACGAGCAGTACTTC

J gene: TRBJ2-7
D gene: TRBD2
V gene: TRBV27
clone size: few
CDR3 protein: CASSWTSGSYEQYF
CDR3 DNA: TGTGCCAGCAGTTGGACTAGCGGGAGCTACGAGCAGTACTTC

J gene: TRBJ2-2
D gene: TRBD1
V gene: TRBV29-1
clone size: NA
CDR3 protein: CSAGQGANTGELFF
CDR3 DNA: TGCAGCGCAGGACAGGGAGCGAACACCGGGGAGCTGTTTTTT

J gene: TRBJ2-3
D gene: TRBD1
V gene: TRBV5-1
clone size: NA
CDR3 protein: CASSYRDRNTDTQYF
CDR3 DNA: TGCGCCAGCAGCTACCGGGACAGAAACACAGATACGCAGTATTTT

J gene: TRBJ2-7
D gene: NA
V gene: TRBV29-1
clone size: NA
CDR3 protein: CSVGAAGSYEQYF
CDR3 DNA: TGCAGCGTTGGAGCGGCCGGTTCATACGAGCAGTACTTC

J gene: TRBJ2-3
D gene: NA
V gene: TRBV6-5
clone size: once
CDR3 protein: CASRGGAGLTDTQYF
CDR3 DNA: TGTGCCAGCAGAGGGGGGGCAGGGCTCACAGATACGCAGTATTTT

J gene: TRBJ2-3
D gene: TRBD2
V gene: TRBV27
clone size: few
CDR3 protein: CASSFPAGVQYF
CDR3 DNA: TGTGCCAGCAGTTTCCCAGCGGGAGTGCAGTATTTT

J gene: TRBJ2-3
D gene: TRBD1
V gene: TRBV5-1
clone size: NA
CDR3 protein: CASSSRGLGADTQYF
CDR3 DNA: TGCGCCAGCAGCTCCAGGGGGCTTGGGGCAGATACGCAGTATTTT

J gene: TRBJ2-3
D gene: TRBD1
V gene: TRBV5-1
clone size: NA
CDR3 protein: CASSYRDRITDTQYF
CDR3 DNA: TGCGCCAGCAGCTACCGGGACAGAATCACAGATACGCAGTATTTT

J gene: TRBJ2-5
D gene: NA
V gene: TRBV11-3
clone size: NA
CDR3 protein: CASSLAPEETQYF
CDR3 DNA: TGTGCCAGCAGTCTCGCGCCGGAAGAGACCCAGTACTTC

J gene: TRBJ2-5
D gene: TRBD2
V gene: TRBV7-6
clone size: few
CDR3 protein: CASSSLAGEPPETQYF
CDR3 DNA: TGTGCCAGCAGCTCCCTAGCGGGTGAGCCACCGGAGACCCAGTACTTC

J gene: TRBJ2-7
D gene: NA
V gene: TRBV5-1
clone size: few
CDR3 protein: CASSASYEQYF
CDR3 DNA: TGCGCCAGCAGCGCCAGCTACGAGCAGTACTTC

J gene: TRBJ2-7
D gene: NA
V gene: TRBV28
clone size: NA
CDR3 protein: CASSSGHSPYEQYF
CDR3 DNA: TGTGCCAGCAGTTCAGGGCATTCCCCCTACGAGCAGTACTTC

J gene: TRBJ2-4
D gene: NA
V gene: TRBV21-1
clone size: few
CDR3 protein: CASSNQAGAAKNIQYF
CDR3 DNA: TGTGCCAGCAGCAACCAAGCGGGGGCGGCCAAAAACATTCAGTACTTC

J gene: TRBJ2-1
D gene: NA
V gene: TRBV30
clone size: few
CDR3 protein: CAWSRDFGGDEQFF
CDR3 DNA: TGTGCCTGGAGTCGGGACTTTGGAGGCGATGAGCAGTTCTTC

J gene: TRBJ2-7
D gene: TRBD2
V gene: TRBV4-2
clone size: few
CDR3 protein: CASSQLAGVDEQYF
CDR3 DNA: TGTGCCAGCAGCCAGCTAGCGGGAGTAGACGAGCAGTACTTC

J gene: TRBJ2-1
D gene: TRBD2
V gene: TRBV10-3
clone size: NA
CDR3 protein: CAIMLAGGSYNEQFF
CDR3 DNA: TGTGCCATCATGCTAGCGGGAGGGTCCTACAATGAGCAGTTCTTC

J gene: TRBJ2-5
D gene: TRBD2
V gene: TRBV5-4
clone size: few
CDR3 protein: CASSSSSGMSGETQYF
CDR3 DNA: TGTGCCAGCAGCTCATCTAGCGGTATGAGTGGGGAGACCCAGTACTTC

J gene: TRBJ2-7
D gene: TRBD1
V gene: TRBV28
clone size: NA
CDR3 protein: CASRPDRGDEQYF
CDR3 DNA: TGTGCCAGCAGACCCGACAGGGGTGATGAGCAGTACTTC

J gene: TRBJ2-7
D gene: TRBD2
V gene: TRBV28
clone size: NA
CDR3 protein: CASSGDYSYEQYF
CDR3 DNA: TGTGCCAGCAGTGGGGACTACTCCTACGAGCAGTACTTC

J gene: TRBJ2-7
D gene: NA
V gene: TRBV14
clone size: few
CDR3 protein: CASSTLDSSYEQYF
CDR3 DNA: TGTGCCAGCAGCACCCTGGACAGCTCCTACGAGCAGTACTTC

J gene: TRBJ1-4
D gene: NA
V gene: TRBV2
clone size: few
CDR3 protein: CASSPQVANEKLFF
CDR3 DNA: TGTGCCAGCAGTCCACAGGTTGCTAATGAAAAACTGTTTTTT

J gene: TRBJ2-1
D gene: TRBD2
V gene: TRBV2
clone size: few
CDR3 protein: CASTGGLYNEQFF
CDR3 DNA: TGTGCCAGCACGGGAGGGCTGTACAATGAGCAGTTCTTC

J gene: TRBJ1-2
D gene: TRBD1
V gene: TRBV10-3
clone size: few
CDR3 protein: CAISGPGQEYGYTF
CDR3 DNA: TGTGCCATCAGTGGGCCGGGACAGGAATATGGCTACACCTTC

J gene: TRBJ2-3
D gene: TRBD2
V gene: TRBV5-1
clone size: NA
CDR3 protein: CASSLDLAGLRTDTQYF
CDR3 DNA: TGCGCCAGCAGCTTGGATCTAGCGGGATTGCGCACAGATACGCAGTATTTT

J gene: TRBJ2-1
D gene: TRBD2
V gene: TRBV5-5
clone size: NA
CDR3 protein: CASSSTSGRDYNEQFF
CDR3 DNA: TGTGCCAGCAGCTCTACTAGCGGGAGGGACTACAATGAGCAGTTCTTC

J gene: TRBJ2-7
D gene: NA
V gene: TRBV28
clone size: few
CDR3 protein: CASRGGALEAYEQYF
CDR3 DNA: TGTGCCAGCCGCGGAGGGGCGCTAGAGGCCTACGAGCAGTACTTC

J gene: TRBJ2-1
D gene: TRBD2
V gene: TRBV5-4
clone size: NA
CDR3 protein: CASSSPGGHNEQFF
CDR3 DNA: TGTGCCAGCAGCTCCCCGGGAGGCCACAATGAGCAGTTCTTC

J gene: TRBJ2-7
D gene: TRBD2
V gene: TRBV7-2
clone size: NA
CDR3 protein: CASSLVLADEQYF
CDR3 DNA: TGTGCCAGCAGCTTAGTCCTAGCGGACGAGCAGTACTTC

J gene: TRBJ2-1
D gene: TRBD2
V gene: TRBV7-2
clone size: few
CDR3 protein: CASSLASTSGRTEQFF
CDR3 DNA: TGTGCCAGCAGCTTAGCTAGCACTAGCGGGAGAACTGAGCAGTTCTTC

J gene: TRBJ1-2
D gene: NA
V gene: TRBV9
clone size: few
CDR3 protein: CASSPRQSPGGYTF
CDR3 DNA: TGTGCCAGCAGCCCCCGACAGTCCCCAGGTGGCTACACCTTC

J gene: TRBJ2-2
D gene: NA
V gene: TRBV5-1
clone size: few
CDR3 protein: CASSLTPGELFF
CDR3 DNA: TGCGCCAGCAGCTTGACTCCCGGGGAGCTGTTTTTT

J gene: TRBJ2-3
D gene: NA
V gene: TRBV5-1
clone size: NA
CDR3 protein: CASSLAGGSGTQYF
CDR3 DNA: TGCGCCAGCAGCTTGGCGGGGGGCTCAGGGACGCAGTATTTT

J gene: TRBJ1-5
D gene: NA
V gene: TRBV4-1
clone size: NA
CDR3 protein: CASSQESGGQPQHF
CDR3 DNA: TGCGCCAGCAGCCAAGAGTCCGGTGGTCAGCCCCAGCATTTT

J gene: TRBJ1-1
D gene: NA
V gene: TRBV7-3
clone size: NA
CDR3 protein: CASSWGQNTEAFF
CDR3 DNA: TGTGCCAGCAGCTGGGGACAGAACACTGAAGCTTTCTTT

J gene: TRBJ2-7
D gene: NA
V gene: TRBV7-9
clone size: NA
CDR3 protein: CASSLVAGSYEQYF
CDR3 DNA: TGTGCCAGCAGCTTAGTGGCAGGCTCCTACGAGCAGTACTTC